This T cell receptor (beta chain) was sequenced for a study of OX40 agonist ivuxolimab in advanced cancers. Study-wide context: Ivuxolimab was a fully human IgG2 agonistic monoclonal antibody targeting the costimulatory receptor OX40 (CD134). Intravenous ivuxolimab was administered to patients every 2 weeks at six dose levels: 0.01, 0.1, 0.3, 1.5, 3 and 10 mg/kg. Of the approximately 50 dose-escalation patients, hepatocellular carcinoma was present in 19, melanoma in around 15, renal cell carcinoma in 9 and head and neck cancer in 9. A male proportion of 70% to 90% and a mean age of approximately 55 years, ranging from about 20 to 80, were recorded for the dose-escalation cohort. Patients were allowed to have had prior anti-PD-1, anti-PD-L1 or anti-CTLA-4 therapy, and 40% of the dose-escalation patients had previously received checkpoint inhibitors. Partial responses were achieved by three dose-escalation patients, of whom one had hepatocellular carcinoma and two had cutaneous melanoma. Peripheral TCRbeta sequencing was intended to test whether TCR sequence diversity was altered and clonal T-cell expansion was caused by ivuxolimab. The paper describes the monotherapy dose-escalation part (N of about 55 patients) of the phase I trial of ivuxolimab.

As for this clone: The antigen this receptor binds is unknown. No base qualities exist here, and no much larger clone lies one base off it.

Cut back by 2 bases and 2 bases, the V and J ends lie 10 bases apart. Based on the germline V gene (reference sequence), the CDR1 and CDR2 sequences are SEHNR and FQNEAQ. The CDR3 spans 14 residues, from the cysteine through the phenylalanine. Just the 42-base CDR3 DNA is kept, in frame starting at base 1. Study-level results and caveats: Low levels of normalized T-cell clonal expansion were also seen in some nonresponding patients. Antigen specificity was not determined for the clonally expanded peripheral T cells. After ivuxolimab, expanded clones were on average more numerous among CD8+ T cells than among CD4+ T cells. In the 0.1-3.0 mg/kg groups, partial responders had among the lowest normalized peripheral clonal expansion, particularly in CD8+ T cells. Clonal expansion of both CD4+ and CD8+ blood T cells was observed from baseline to week 6 at doses 0.1 to 3.0 mg/kg.

Genomic DNA was isolated from the sorted cells so that the TCRbeta CDR3 region could be sequenced. TCRbeta CDR3 regions were sequenced using the immunoSEQ Assay. The immuneACCESS repertoire file appears here via TCRdb, limited to in-frame rearrangements. These files lack a portion of the clones; in checked studies, under half of the deficit traces to unresolved V genes, and the cause of the others is not known. Present in this sample are some 64,000 clones, 70% to 90% of which were seen just once. About 0.38% of the sample lies in the top ten. Patients with autoimmune disease history or receiving systemic immunosuppression were excluded from the trial. In every dose cohort, peripheral blood was drawn for TCR sequencing at baseline, cycle 4 day 1, and cycle 7 day 1. Samples were obtained from an open-label, multicenter, first-in-human phase I dose-escalation trial of ivuxolimab. The trial enrolled adults with locally advanced or metastatic head and neck squamous cell, hepatocellular, melanoma or renal cell carcinoma. Before TCR sequencing, CD4+ T cells and CD8+ T cells from peripheral blood were sorted into separate populations.

This specimen consisted of CD4+ or CD8+ T cells sorted from blood, obtained in a trial of the OX40 agonist ivuxolimab. The V and J segments used are TRBV7-9 and TRBJ2-7; the D gene assignment is ambiguous. This clonotype originated in an adult with an advanced solid tumor such as melanoma, head and neck, liver or kidney cancer. The CDR3 has the sequence CASSLRAGTYEQYF. The DNA sequence follows: TGTGCCAGCAGCTTAAGGGCCGGAACCTACGAGCAGTACTTC.